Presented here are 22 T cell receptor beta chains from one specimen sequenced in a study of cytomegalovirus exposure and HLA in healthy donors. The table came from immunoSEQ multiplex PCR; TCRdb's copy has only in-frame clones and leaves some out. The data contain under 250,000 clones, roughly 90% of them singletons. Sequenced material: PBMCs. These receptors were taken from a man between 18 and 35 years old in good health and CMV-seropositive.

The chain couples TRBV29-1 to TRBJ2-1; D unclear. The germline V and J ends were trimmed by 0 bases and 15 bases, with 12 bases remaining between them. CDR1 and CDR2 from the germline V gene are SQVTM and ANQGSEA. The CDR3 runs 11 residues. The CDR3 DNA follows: TGCAGCGTTGAAGATCCGCTAGTAAGGTTCTTC. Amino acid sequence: CSVEDPLVRFF.

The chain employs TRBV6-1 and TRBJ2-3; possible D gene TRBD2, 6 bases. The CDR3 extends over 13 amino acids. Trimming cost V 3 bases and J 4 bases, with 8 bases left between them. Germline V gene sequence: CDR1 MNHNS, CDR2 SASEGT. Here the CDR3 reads CASSDGGADTQYF. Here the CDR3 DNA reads TGTGCCAGCAGTGACGGAGGGGCAGATACGCAGTATTTT.

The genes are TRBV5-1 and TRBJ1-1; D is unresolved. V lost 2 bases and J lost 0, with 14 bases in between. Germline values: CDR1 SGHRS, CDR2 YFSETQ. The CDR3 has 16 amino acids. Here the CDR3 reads CASSLMPATMNTEAFF. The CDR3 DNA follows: TGCGCCAGCAGCTTAATGCCGGCGACCATGAACACTGAAGCTTTCTTT.

CDR3 in DNA: TGTGCCAGCAGCAGGAGGGGTCAGCCCCAGCATTTT. This codes for CASSRRGQPQHF. The V and J genes are TRBV6-5 and TRBJ1-5, with D possibly TRBD1 on 5 matching bases. V lost 6 bases, J lost 6 bases, and 9 bases lay in between. Germline V gene lookup returns CDR1 MNHEY and CDR2 SVGAGI. This CDR3 comprises 12 residues.

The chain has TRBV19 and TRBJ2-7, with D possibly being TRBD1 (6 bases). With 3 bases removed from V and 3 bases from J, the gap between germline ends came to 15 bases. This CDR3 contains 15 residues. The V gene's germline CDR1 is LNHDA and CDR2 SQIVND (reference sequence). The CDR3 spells CASSIDGGPYYEQYF. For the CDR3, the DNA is TGTGCCAGTAGTATTGATGGGGGCCCTTACTACGAGCAGTACTTC.

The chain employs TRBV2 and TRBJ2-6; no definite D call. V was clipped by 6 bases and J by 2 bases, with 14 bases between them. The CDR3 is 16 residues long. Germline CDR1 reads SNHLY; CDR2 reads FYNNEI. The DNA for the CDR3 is TGTGCCAGCAGGGGGAACAAGTTCCCTGGGGCCAACGTCCTGACTTTC. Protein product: CASRGNKFPGANVLTF.

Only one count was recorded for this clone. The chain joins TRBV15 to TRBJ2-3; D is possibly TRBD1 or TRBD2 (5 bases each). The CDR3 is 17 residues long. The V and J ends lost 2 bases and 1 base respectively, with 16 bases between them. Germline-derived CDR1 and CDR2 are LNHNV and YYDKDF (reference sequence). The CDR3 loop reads CATSRFRRGAGTDTQYF. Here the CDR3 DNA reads TGTGCCACCAGCAGATTCCGGAGAGGGGCCGGCACAGATACGCAGTATTTT.

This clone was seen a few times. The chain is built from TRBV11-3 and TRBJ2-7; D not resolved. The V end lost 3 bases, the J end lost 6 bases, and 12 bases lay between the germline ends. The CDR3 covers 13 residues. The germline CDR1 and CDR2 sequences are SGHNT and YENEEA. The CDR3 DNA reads TGTGCCAGCAGCTTCACCCCCAAGAGCGAGCAGTACTTC. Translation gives CASSFTPKSEQYF.

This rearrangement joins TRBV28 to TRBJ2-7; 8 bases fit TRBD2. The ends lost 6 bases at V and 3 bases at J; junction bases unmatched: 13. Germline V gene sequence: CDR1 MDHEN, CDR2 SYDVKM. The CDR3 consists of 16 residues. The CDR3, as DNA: TGTGCCAGCAGCCCGGTTAAGGTAGCGGGGTTCTACGAGCAGTACTTC. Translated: CASSPVKVAGFYEQYF.

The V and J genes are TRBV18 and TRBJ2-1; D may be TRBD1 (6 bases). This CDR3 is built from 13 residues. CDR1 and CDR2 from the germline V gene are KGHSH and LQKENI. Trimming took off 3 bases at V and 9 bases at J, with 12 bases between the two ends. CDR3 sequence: CASSPNRVGEQFF. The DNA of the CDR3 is TGTGCCAGCTCACCGAACAGGGTAGGTGAGCAGTTCTTC.

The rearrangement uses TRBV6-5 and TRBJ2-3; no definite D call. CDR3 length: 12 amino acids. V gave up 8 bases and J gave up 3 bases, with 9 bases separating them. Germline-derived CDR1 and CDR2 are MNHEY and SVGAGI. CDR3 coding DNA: TGTGCCAGCGAAAGTGAAACAGATACGCAGTATTTT. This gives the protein CASESETDTQYF.

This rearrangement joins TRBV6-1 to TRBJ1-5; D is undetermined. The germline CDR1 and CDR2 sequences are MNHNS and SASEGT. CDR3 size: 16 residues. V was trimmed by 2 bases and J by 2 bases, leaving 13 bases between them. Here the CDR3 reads CASSESGVRGNQPQHF. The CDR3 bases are TGTGCCAGCAGTGAATCTGGGGTAAGGGGCAATCAGCCCCAGCATTTT.

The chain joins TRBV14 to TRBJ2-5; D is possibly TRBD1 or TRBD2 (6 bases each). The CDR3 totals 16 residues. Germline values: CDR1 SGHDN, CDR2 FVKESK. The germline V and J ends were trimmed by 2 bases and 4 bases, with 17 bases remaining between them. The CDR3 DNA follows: TGTGCCAGCAGCCAATCCTGGACGGAGGGGGGAGAGACCCAGTACTTC. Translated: CASSQSWTEGGETQYF.

CDR3 coding DNA: TGTGCCAGCAGCGTCCGGGACAGAGAGAACAATGAGCAGTTCTTC. This sequence encodes CASSVRDRENNEQFF. This chain connects TRBV9 to TRBJ2-1; 7 nucleotides agree with TRBD1. Germline-derived CDR1 and CDR2 are SGDLS and YYNGEE. V gave up 2 bases and J gave up 5 bases; unmatched junction bases: 7. The CDR3 is 15 amino acids. Filled out from reference TRBV9 and TRBJ2-1, the complete variable domain reads DSGVTQTPKHLITATGQRVTLRCSPRSGDLSVYWYQQSLDQGLQFLIQYYNGEERAKGNILERFSAQQFPDLHSELNLSSLELGDSALYFCASSVRDRENNEQFFGPGTRLTVL.

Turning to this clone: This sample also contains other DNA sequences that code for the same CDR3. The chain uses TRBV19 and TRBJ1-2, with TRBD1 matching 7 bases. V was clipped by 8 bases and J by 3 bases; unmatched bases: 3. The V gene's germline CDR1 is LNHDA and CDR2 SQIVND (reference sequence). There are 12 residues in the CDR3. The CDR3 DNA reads TGTGCCAGTGTCACAGGGGACTATGGCTACACCTTC. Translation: CASVTGDYGYTF.

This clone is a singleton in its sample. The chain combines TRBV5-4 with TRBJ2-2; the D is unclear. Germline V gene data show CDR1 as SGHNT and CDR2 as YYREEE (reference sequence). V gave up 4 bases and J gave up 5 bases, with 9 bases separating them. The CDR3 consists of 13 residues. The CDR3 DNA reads TGTGCCAGCAGCCAAGTTAGGACCGGGGAGCTGTTTTTT. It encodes CASSQVRTGELFF.

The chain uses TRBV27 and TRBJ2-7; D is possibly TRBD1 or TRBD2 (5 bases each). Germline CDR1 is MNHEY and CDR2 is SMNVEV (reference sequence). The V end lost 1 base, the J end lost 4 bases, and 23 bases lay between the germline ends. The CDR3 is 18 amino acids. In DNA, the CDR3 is TGTGCCAGCAGTTTATACCCGAGGGGAGCGCCTACGTTGTACGAGCAGTACTTC. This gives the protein CASSLYPRGAPTLYEQYF.

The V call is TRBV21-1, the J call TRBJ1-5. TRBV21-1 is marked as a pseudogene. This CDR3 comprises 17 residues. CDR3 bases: TGTGCCAGCAGCAAAGCGCTTTGGGACGTTAGCAATCAGCCCCAGCATTTT. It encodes CASSKALWDVSNQPQHF.

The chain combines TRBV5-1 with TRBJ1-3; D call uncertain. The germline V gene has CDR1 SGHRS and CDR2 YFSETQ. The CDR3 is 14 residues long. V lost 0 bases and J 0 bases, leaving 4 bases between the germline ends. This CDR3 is CASSLEDSGNTIYF. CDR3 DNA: TGCGCCAGCAGCTTGGAGGACTCTGGAAACACCATATATTTT. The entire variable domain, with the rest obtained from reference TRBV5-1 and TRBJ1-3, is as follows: KAGVTQTPRYLIKTRGQQVTLSCSPISGHRSVSWYQQTPGQGLQFLFEYFSETQRNKGNFPGRFSGRQFSNSRSEMNVSTLELGDSALYLCASSLEDSGNTIYFGEGSWLTVV.

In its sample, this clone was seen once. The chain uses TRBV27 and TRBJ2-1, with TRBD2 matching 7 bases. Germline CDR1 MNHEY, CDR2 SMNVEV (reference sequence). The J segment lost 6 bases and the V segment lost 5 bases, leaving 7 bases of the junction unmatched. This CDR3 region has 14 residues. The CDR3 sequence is CASSRLALGNEQFF. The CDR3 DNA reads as TGTGCCAGCAGTCGACTAGCTTTAGGCAATGAGCAGTTCTTC.

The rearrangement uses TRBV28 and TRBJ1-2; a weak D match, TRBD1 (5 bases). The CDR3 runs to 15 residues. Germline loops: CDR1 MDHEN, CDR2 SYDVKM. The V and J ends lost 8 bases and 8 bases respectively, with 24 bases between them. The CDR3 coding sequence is TGTGCCAGCGAATATAATGTGGGGCAGCCGTACGGCTACACCTTC. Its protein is CASEYNVGQPYGYTF.

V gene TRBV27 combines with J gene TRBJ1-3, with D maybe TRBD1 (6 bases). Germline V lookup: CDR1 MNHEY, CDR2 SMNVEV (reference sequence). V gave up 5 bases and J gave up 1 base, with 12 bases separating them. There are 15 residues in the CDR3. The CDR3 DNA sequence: TGTGCCAGCAGTCCCTCGAGGGGGTCTGGAAACACCATATATTTT. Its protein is CASSPSRGSGNTIYF.